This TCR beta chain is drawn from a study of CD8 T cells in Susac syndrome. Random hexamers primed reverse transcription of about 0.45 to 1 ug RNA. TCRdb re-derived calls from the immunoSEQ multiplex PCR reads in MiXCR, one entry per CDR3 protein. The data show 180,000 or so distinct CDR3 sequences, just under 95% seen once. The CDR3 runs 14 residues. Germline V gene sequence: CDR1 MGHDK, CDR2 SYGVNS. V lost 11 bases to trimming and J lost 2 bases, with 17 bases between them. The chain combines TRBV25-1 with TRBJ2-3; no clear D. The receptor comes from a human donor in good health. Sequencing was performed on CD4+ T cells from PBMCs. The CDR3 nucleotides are TGTGCCTCGACCTCCTCCGGGCACACAGATACGCAGTATTTT. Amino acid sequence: CASTSSGHTDTQYF.